The clone carrying this T cell receptor (beta chain) was seen repeatedly, ten times or more. Its target is not known. This record belongs to a study of T cell responses to AZD1222 COVID-19 vaccine. Germline CDR1 is SGHAT and CDR2 is FQNNGV. The V end was cut by 3 bases, the J end by 2 bases, with 12 bases between. CDR3 size: 15 residues. TCRdb's table, derived via immunoSEQ multiplex PCR, lists solely in-frame clones and lacks some. The data hold roughly 78,000 clones, with around four fifths observed a single time. Study-level points and caveats: Dominant at 160-218 and 743-854, vaccine-associated CD4 TCRs also spanned spike. At baseline, seropositivity was found in only a handful of AZD1222 recipients. Females made up more of the donors, who were largely white British, and clonal diversity may have come out too low. Repertoires were obtained only post-peak T cell response.

The sequencing used peripheral blood, collected on day 0 of AZD1222 vaccination. The V and J genes are TRBV11-2 and TRBJ2-3, with D maybe TRBD2 (5 bases). This receptor was taken from an adult in good health. The CDR3: CASSFEAAITDTQYF. CDR3 in DNA: TGTGCCAGCAGCTTTGAAGCGGCGATCACAGATACGCAGTATTTT.